These 20 T cell receptor beta chains were sequenced from one sample in a study of regulatory T cells in long-lasting Graves disease. Arm-PCR with iRepertoire HTBI primers amplified the CDR3 regions for these TCR beta libraries. TCRdb passed the multiplex PCR reads through MiXCR, listing each CDR3 protein once. The sample consists of about 240,000 distinct CDR3 sequences, 20% of them appearing once. Stated time point: newly diagnosed GD, antithyroid drugs for less than 3 months. Extracted PBMC RNA gave rise to the TCR library. This specimen was peripheral blood mononuclear cells (PBMCs), taken at new diagnosis, from a patient treated with antithyroid drugs. All receptors derive from a female donor with Graves disease.

The table lists this clonotype with many counts. V is TRBV11-2 and J is TRBJ2-1; 10 nucleotides match TRBD2. Looked up from germline, CDR1 is SGHAT and CDR2 is FQNNGV. This CDR3 spans 15 amino acids. V shed 4 bases and J 6 bases; nucleotides not matched to a gene: 6. In DNA form, the CDR3 reads TGTGCCAGCAGCTCCTGGACTAGCGGCCTCAATGAGCAGTTCTTC. Protein product: CASSSWTSGLNEQFF.

DNA of the CDR3: TGTGCCAGCAGTTTTATAGGGGTTCGGGATTCACCCCTCCACTTT. Its protein product is CASSFIGVRDSPLHF. The chain combines TRBV28 with TRBJ1-6, with D possibly matching TRBD1 (5 bases). CDR3 length equals 15 residues. Germline V gene sequence: CDR1 MDHEN, CDR2 SYDVKM. Trimming shortened V by 3 bases and J by 8 bases, and 14 bases separated the two germline ends. Complete variable domain (other parts from reference TRBV28 and TRBJ1-6): DVKVTQSSRYLVKRTGEKVFLECVQDMDHENMFWYRQDPGLGLRLIYFSYDVKMKEKGDIPEGYSVSREKKERFSLILESASTNQTSMYLCASSFIGVRDSPLHFGNGTRLTVT.

The J gene is TRBJ1-6, the V gene TRBV6-1; 9 bases are a match to TRBD1. In germline, CDR1 is MNHNS, CDR2 SASEGT. J gave up 7 bases and V 7 bases, and 17 bases lay outside the gene matches. The CDR3 has 18 amino acids. This CDR3 is CASKRGVQGQGLNSPLHF. The CDR3 region has the DNA TGTGCCAGCAAAAGGGGAGTACAAGGACAGGGGTTAAATTCACCCCTCCACTTT.

This clonotype was counted ten times or more. The J gene is TRBJ2-3, the V gene TRBV6-1; 8 nucleotides align to TRBD2. The CDR3 is made up of 16 amino acids. V trimming: 6 bases; J trimming: 3 bases; junction bases outside the gene matches: 11. CDR1 is MNHNS and CDR2 is SASEGT in the germline V gene. The CDR3 DNA is TGTGCCAGCAGACGCGTCGGGACTAGAGAAACAGATACGCAGTATTTT. It is translated as CASRRVGTRETDTQYF.

Many counts were recorded for this clonotype. The rearrangement uses TRBV18 and TRBJ1-5; 8 positions agree with TRBD1. CDR1 KGHSH and CDR2 LQKENI come from the germline V gene. V was clipped by 2 bases and J by 7 bases; unmatched bases: 13. This CDR3 comprises 17 residues. The CDR3 loop is CASSPRAGGAGIQPQHF. The DNA of the CDR3 is TGTGCCAGCTCACCAAGGGCAGGGGGCGCAGGCATCCAGCCCCAGCATTTT.

This clonotype was seen at least ten times. The chain couples TRBV15 to TRBJ2-3; 8 bases fit TRBD2. This CDR3 is 19 amino acids long. Trimming at V came to 0 bases and at J to 0 bases, leaving 11 bases not matched to a gene. The germline CDR1 and CDR2 sequences are LNHNV and YYDKDF (reference sequence). CDR3 amino acids: CATSRDREGAGGSTDTQYF. CDR3 nucleotide sequence: TGTGCCACCAGCAGAGACCGCGAAGGGGCGGGGGGTAGCACAGATACGCAGTATTTT.

This clonotype has more than one count but fewer than ten. V usage is TRBV19 and J usage is TRBJ1-2, with 11 bases lining up with TRBD1. Germline-derived CDR1 and CDR2 are LNHDA and SQIVND (reference sequence). V was clipped by 2 bases and J by 7 bases; unmatched bases: 6. The CDR3 has 15 residues. The CDR3 DNA sequence: TGTGCCAGTAGTATATCGGGACAGGGGGTTGCTGGCTACACCTTC. Its protein is CASSISGQGVAGYTF.

This clonotype was recorded at least ten times. The chain employs TRBV7-2 and TRBJ2-1, with TRBD1 matching 11 bases. Per germline, CDR1 SGHTA and CDR2 FQGNSA. CDR3 length: 15 amino acids. V was pared by 5 bases and J by 5 bases, with 5 bases of the junction left unmatched. DNA for the CDR3: TGTGCCAGCAGCCTTCGGACAGGGGGCGACAATGAGCAGTTCTTC. This translates into CASSLRTGGDNEQFF.

This chain uses TRBV20-1 with TRBJ2-3; the match to TRBD1 covers 10 bases. The germline V gene encodes CDR1 DFQATT and CDR2 SNEGSKA (reference sequence). The CDR3 runs 16 residues. CDR3 region: CSVKPGTGASTDTQYF. CDR3 in DNA: TGCAGCGTAAAGCCCGGGACAGGGGCGAGCACAGATACGCAGTATTTT.

This clonotype was detected ten times or more. The chain combines TRBV12-3 or TRBV12-4 with TRBJ2-5; TRBD2 matches at 15 bases. J gave up 4 bases and V 6 bases, and 6 bases lay outside the gene matches. There are 16 residues in the CDR3. The CDR3, as DNA: TGTGCCAGCAGACGGACTAGCGGGGGGGCCGGAGAGACCCAGTACTTC. It codes for CASRRTSGGAGETQYF.

This clonotype has more than one count but fewer than ten. Only one base separates this from a far larger clonotype, so it likely reflects a read error. The rearrangement uses TRBV10-3 and TRBJ2-1, with 8 bases matching TRBD1. The germline gives CDR1 ENHRY, CDR2 SYGVKD. CDR3 length: 15 residues. The CDR3 here is CASSEDRAIYNGQFF. In DNA, the CDR3 is TGTGCCAGCAGTGAGGACAGGGCGATCTACAATGGGCAGTTCTTC.

The rearrangement links TRBV6-1 to TRBJ1-5, with TRBD1 matching 7 bases. The CDR3 has 16 amino acids. Germline values: CDR1 MNHNS, CDR2 SASEGT. Trimming at V came to 4 bases and at J to 1 base, leaving 7 bases not matched to a gene. CDR3 loop: CASSANVDRSNQPQHF. CDR3 bases: TGTGCCAGCAGTGCAAACGTGGACAGGAGCAATCAGCCCCAGCATTTT.

This clonotype appeared many times. The chain carries TRBV28 and TRBJ2-1; the D gene is possibly TRBD1 (6 bases). This CDR3 has 13 residues. Per germline, CDR1 MDHEN and CDR2 SYDVKM. V was cut by 5 bases and J by 4 bases, with 9 bases left in between. The CDR3 sequence: CASSIQGYNEQFF. The CDR3, as DNA: TGTGCCAGCAGTATCCAGGGGTACAATGAGCAGTTCTTC.

This chain uses TRBV7-2 with TRBJ1-6; 11 bases map to TRBD1. Per the germline V gene, CDR1 is SGHTA and CDR2 is FQGNSA. The CDR3 covers 17 residues. Unmatched junction bases numbered 9, after V lost 2 bases and J lost 9 bases. This CDR3 is CASSLNQVGTGGSPLHF. The CDR3 DNA reads as TGTGCCAGCAGCTTAAACCAGGTGGGGACAGGGGGTTCACCCCTCCACTTT.

In this sample, this clonotype turned up a few times. The V and J genes are TRBV3-1 and TRBJ2-6; weak D call: TRBD2 (7 bases). V shed 4 bases and J shed 0 bases, with 19 bases lying between them. CDR3 length: 19 amino acids. Per germline, CDR1 LGHDT and CDR2 YNNKEL (reference sequence). In nucleotides, the CDR3 is TGTGCCAGCAGCCCCACCCTGGGGGCGGGAGACTCTGGGGCCAACGTCCTGACTTTC. Translated: CASSPTLGAGDSGANVLTF.

This clonotype appeared many times. The chain combines TRBV6-1 with TRBJ1-1, with D possibly matching TRBD1 (5 bases). Germline V gene lookup returns CDR1 MNHNS and CDR2 SASEGT. The V end lost 1 base, the J end lost 0 bases, and 15 bases lay between the germline ends. The CDR3 is made up of 17 amino acids. The CDR3 spells CASSEGYSGRMNTEAFF. Here the CDR3 DNA reads TGTGCCAGCAGTGAAGGTTACTCGGGGCGTATGAACACTGAAGCTTTCTTT.

With regard to this clonotype: A much larger clone sits a single nucleotide away, making a read error possible. This chain uses TRBV10-3 with TRBJ2-1, with 8 positions matching TRBD2. In germline, CDR1 is ENHRY, CDR2 SYGVKD. This CDR3 has 13 amino acids. V dropped 5 bases and J dropped 8; count of bases not matched to a gene: 5. As DNA, the CDR3 is TGTGCCATCAGTTTGGCTAGCGGGCATGAGCAGTTCTTC. Protein sequence: CAISLASGHEQFF.

This clonotype was seen repeatedly, ten times or more. V usage is TRBV7-8 and J usage is TRBJ1-4, with D perhaps matching TRBD1 (6 bases). Germline CDR1 is SGHVS and CDR2 is FQNEAQ. V lost 5 bases and J 4 bases, leaving 11 bases between the germline ends. The CDR3 consists of 14 residues. The CDR3 here is CASSLGQINEKLFF. The CDR3 nucleotides are TGTGCCAGCAGCCTAGGACAGATTAATGAAAAACTGTTTTTT.

This clonotype was counted ten times or more. The chain combines TRBV6-1 with TRBJ2-3, with TRBD2 identical over 14 bases. From germline, CDR1 is MNHNS and CDR2 SASEGT. The CDR3 is made up of 16 amino acids. V lost 7 bases and J lost 5; bases outside the gene matches: 8. CDR3 bases: TGTGCCAGCAAATCCAGACTAGCGGGGGGGGGAGATACGCAGTATTTT. Its translation is CASKSRLAGGGDTQYF.

In its sample, this clonotype was seen many times. A read error may be the cause here, since a much bigger clone is one base away. The chain employs TRBV2 and TRBJ1-5; weak D call: TRBD1 (5 bases). Germline V gene sequence: CDR1 SNHLY, CDR2 FYNNEI. The CDR3 is 13 residues long. Between the trimmed V and J ends, which lost 6 bases and 0 bases, there was a span of 6 bases. The CDR3 DNA reads as TGTGCCAGCAGGGGGGATAGCAATCAGCCCCAGCATTTT. This sequence encodes CASRGDSNQPQHF.